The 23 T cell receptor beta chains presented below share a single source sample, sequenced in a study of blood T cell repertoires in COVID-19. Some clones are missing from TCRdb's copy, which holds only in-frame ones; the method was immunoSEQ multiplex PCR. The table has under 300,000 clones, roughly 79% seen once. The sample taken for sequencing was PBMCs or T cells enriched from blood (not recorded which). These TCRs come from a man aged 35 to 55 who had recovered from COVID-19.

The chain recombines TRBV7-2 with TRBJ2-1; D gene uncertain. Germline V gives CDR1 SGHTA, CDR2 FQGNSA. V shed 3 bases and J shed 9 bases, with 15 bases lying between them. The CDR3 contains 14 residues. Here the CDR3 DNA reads TGTGCCAGCAGCTTCAGTAACCCTCGCGGTGAGCAGTTCTTC. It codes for CASSFSNPRGEQFF. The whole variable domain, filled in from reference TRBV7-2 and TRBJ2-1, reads GAGVSQSPSNKVTEKGKDVELRCDPISGHTALYWYRQSLGQGLEFLIYFQGNSAPDKSGLPSDRFSAERTGGSVSTLTIQRTQQEDSAVYLCASSFSNPRGEQFFGPGTRLTVL.

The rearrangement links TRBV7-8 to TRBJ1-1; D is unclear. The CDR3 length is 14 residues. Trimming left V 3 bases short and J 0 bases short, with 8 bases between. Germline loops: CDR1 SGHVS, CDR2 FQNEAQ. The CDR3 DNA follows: TGTGCCAGCAGCTTCTCACAGATGAACACTGAAGCTTTCTTT. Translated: CASSFSQMNTEAFF.

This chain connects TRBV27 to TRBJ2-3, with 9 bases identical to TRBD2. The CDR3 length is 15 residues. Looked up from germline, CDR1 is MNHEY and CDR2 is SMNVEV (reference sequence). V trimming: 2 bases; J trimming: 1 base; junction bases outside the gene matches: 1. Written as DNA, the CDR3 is TGTGCCAGCAGTTTACGCGGGGGGGGCACAGATACGCAGTATTTT. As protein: CASSLRGGGTDTQYF.

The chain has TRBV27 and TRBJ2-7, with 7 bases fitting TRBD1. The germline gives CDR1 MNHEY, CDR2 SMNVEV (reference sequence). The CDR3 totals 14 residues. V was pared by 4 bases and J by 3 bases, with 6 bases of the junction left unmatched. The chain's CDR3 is CASSSTGQRYEQYF. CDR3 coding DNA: TGTGCCAGCAGTTCCACGGGACAGCGCTACGAGCAGTACTTC.

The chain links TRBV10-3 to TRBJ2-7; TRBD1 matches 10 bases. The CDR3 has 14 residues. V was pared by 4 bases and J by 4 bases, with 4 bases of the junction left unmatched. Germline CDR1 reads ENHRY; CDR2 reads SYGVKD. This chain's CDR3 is CAISGRDRGYEQYF. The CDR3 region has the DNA TGTGCCATCAGTGGAAGGGACAGGGGATACGAGCAGTACTTC.

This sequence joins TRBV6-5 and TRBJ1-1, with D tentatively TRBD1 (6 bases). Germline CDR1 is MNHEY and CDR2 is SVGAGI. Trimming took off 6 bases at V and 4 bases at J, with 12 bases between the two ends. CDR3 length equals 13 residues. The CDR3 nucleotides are TGTGCCAGCAGCAGACAGGTTTTCACTGAAGCTTTCTTT. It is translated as CASSRQVFTEAFF.

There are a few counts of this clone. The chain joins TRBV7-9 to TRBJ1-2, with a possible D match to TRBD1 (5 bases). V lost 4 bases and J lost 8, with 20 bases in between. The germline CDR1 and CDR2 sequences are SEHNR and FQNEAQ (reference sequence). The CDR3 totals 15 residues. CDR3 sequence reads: CASSSRGGEGAGYTF. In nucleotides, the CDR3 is TGTGCCAGCAGCTCCCGGGGGGGAGAAGGGGCAGGCTACACCTTC.

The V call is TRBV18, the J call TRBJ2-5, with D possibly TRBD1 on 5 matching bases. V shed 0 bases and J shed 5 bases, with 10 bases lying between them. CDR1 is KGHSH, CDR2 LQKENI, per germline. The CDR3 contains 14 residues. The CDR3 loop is CASSPPQGRETQYF. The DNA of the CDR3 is TGTGCCAGCTCACCACCGCAGGGCCGGGAGACCCAGTACTTC.

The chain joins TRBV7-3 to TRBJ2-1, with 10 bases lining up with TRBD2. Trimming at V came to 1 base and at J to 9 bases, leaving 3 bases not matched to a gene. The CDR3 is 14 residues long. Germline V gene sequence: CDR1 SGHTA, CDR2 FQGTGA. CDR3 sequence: CASSLITSGTEQFF. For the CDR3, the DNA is TGTGCCAGCAGCTTAATAACTAGCGGGACTGAGCAGTTCTTC.

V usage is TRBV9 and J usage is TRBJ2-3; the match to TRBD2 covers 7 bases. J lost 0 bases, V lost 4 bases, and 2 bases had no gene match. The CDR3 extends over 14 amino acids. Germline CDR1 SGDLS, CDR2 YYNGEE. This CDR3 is CASSWRESTDTQYF. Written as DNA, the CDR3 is TGTGCCAGCAGCTGGCGGGAGAGCACAGATACGCAGTATTTT.

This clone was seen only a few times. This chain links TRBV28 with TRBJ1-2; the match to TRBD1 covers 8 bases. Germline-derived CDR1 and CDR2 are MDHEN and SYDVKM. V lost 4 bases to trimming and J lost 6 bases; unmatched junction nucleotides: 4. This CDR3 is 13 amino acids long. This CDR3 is CASSSMTGDGYTF. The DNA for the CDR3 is TGTGCCAGCAGTTCGATGACAGGGGATGGCTACACCTTC.

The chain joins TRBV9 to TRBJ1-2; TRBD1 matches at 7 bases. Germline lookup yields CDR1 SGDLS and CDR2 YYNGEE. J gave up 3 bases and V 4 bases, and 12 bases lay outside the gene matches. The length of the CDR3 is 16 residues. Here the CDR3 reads CASSLQGWGTDYGYTF. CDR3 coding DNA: TGTGCCAGCAGCCTACAGGGGTGGGGTACGGACTATGGCTACACCTTC.

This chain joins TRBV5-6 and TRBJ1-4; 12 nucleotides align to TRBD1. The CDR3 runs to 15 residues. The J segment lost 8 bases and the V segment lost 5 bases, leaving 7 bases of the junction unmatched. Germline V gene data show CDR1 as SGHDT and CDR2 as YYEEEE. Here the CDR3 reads CASSSTGTGGEKLFF. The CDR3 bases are TGTGCCAGCAGTTCTACCGGGACAGGGGGCGAAAAACTGTTTTTT.

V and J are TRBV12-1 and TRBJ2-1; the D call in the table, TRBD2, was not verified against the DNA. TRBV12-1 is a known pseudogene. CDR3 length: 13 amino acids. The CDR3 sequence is CASSPWGTSRQFF. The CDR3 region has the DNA TGTGCCAGCAGCCCCTGGGGCACTAGCAGGCAGTTCTTC.

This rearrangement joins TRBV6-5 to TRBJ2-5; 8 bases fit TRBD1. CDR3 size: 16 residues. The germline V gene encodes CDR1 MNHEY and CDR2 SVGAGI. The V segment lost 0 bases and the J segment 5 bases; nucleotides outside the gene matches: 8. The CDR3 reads CASSYSNRGARETQYF. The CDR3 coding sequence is TGTGCCAGCAGTTACTCCAACAGGGGGGCTAGGGAGACCCAGTACTTC.

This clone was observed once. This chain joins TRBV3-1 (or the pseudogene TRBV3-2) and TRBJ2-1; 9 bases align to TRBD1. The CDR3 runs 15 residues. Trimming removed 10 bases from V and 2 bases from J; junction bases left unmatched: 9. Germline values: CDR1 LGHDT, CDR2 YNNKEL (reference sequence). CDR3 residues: CATSRDRVTYNEQFF. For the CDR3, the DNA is TGTGCCACTTCCCGGGACAGGGTAACCTACAATGAGCAGTTCTTC.

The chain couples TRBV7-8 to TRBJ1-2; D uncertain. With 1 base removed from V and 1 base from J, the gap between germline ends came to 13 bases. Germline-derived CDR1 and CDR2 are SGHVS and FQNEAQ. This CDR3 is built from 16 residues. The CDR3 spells CASSLEYGRRNYGYTF. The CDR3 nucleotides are TGTGCCAGCAGCTTAGAGTACGGCAGGCGTAACTATGGCTACACCTTC.

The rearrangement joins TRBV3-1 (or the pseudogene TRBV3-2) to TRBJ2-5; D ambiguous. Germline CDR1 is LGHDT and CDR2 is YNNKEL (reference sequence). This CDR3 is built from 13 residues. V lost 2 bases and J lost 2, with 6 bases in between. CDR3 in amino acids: CASSQYWQETQYF. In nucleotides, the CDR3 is TGTGCCAGCAGCCAATACTGGCAAGAGACCCAGTACTTC.

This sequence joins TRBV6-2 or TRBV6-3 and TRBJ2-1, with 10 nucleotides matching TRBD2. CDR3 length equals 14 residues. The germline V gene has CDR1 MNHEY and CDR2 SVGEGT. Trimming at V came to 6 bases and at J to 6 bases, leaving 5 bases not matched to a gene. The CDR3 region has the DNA TGTGCCAGCAGCTTTGCTAGCGGGGGCAATGAGCAGTTCTTC. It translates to CASSFASGGNEQFF.

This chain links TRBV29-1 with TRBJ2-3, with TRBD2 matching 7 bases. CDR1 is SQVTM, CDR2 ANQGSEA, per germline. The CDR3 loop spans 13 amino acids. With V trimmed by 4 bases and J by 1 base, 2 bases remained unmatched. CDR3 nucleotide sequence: TGCAGCGTTGGGCTAGCGGGCACAGATACGCAGTATTTT. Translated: CSVGLAGTDTQYF.

CDR3 nucleotide sequence: TGTGCCAGCAGCCCGAGATATGCGGGCTACACCTTC. This encodes CASSPRYAGYTF. The chain joins TRBV2 to TRBJ1-2, with D unclear. Trimming took off 6 bases at V and 8 bases at J, with 13 bases between the two ends. This CDR3 comprises 12 residues. In germline, CDR1 is SNHLY, CDR2 FYNNEI.

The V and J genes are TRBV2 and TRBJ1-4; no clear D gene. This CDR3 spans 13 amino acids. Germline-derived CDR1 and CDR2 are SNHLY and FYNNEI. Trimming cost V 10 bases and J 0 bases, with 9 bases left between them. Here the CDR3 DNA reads TGTGCCACCCAAACAGCAACTAATGAAAAACTGTTTTTT. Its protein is CATQTATNEKLFF. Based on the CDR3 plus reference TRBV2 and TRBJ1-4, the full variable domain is EPEVTQTPSHQVTQMGQEVILRCVPISNHLYFYWYRQILGQKVEFLVSFYNNEISEKSEIFDDQFSVERPDGSNFTLKIRSTKLEDSAMYFCATQTATNEKLFFGSGTQLSVL.

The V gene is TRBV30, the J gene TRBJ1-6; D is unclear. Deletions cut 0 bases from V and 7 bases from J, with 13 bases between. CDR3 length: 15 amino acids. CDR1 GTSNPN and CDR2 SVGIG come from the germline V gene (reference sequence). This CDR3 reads CAWSVNSRGNSPLHF. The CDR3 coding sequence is TGTGCCTGGAGTGTTAATTCACGGGGAAATTCACCCCTCCACTTT.